This entry lists 29 T cell receptor beta chains sequenced from one sample in a study of blood T cell repertoires in COVID-19. TCRdb's table, derived via immunoSEQ multiplex PCR, lists solely in-frame clones and lacks some. The sample yields some 250,000 clones, 88% seen once. The specimen was peripheral blood. The source is a woman in her thirties or forties who had recovered from COVID-19.

This clone was observed a few times. The rearrangement joins TRBV25-1 to TRBJ1-1, with D unclear. The CDR3 length is 12 residues. Trimming pared 6 bases from V and 3 bases from J, leaving 8 bases between. CDR1 and CDR2 (germline): MGHDK, SYGVNS. In nucleotides, the CDR3 is TGTGCCAGCAGGAGACTGTACACTGAAGCTTTCTTT. Protein sequence: CASRRLYTEAFF.

This clone has only a few counts. The chain employs TRBV27 and TRBJ1-1; the D is unclear. The length of the CDR3 is 14 residues. V was cut by 5 bases and J by 5 bases, with 15 bases left in between. Germline V lookup: CDR1 MNHEY, CDR2 SMNVEV (reference sequence). CDR3 in DNA: TGTGCCAGCAGTCCCCAGGACTTGGGGACTGAAGCTTTCTTT. Protein sequence: CASSPQDLGTEAFF.

The DNA of the CDR3 is TGTGCCAGCAGCCGGCGGGTGCCAGGGGGCTTCGGGTCACCCCTCCACTTT. Translation: CASSRRVPGGFGSPLHF. J is TRBJ1-6 and V is TRBV27; TRBD1 agrees at 8 bases. This CDR3 region has 17 residues. V trimming: 6 bases; J trimming: 10 bases; junction bases outside the gene matches: 17. Germline values: CDR1 MNHEY, CDR2 SMNVEV (reference sequence).

This chain joins TRBV14 and TRBJ1-1; a possible D gene is TRBD1 (5 bases). From germline, CDR1 is SGHDN and CDR2 FVKESK. V was shortened by 4 bases and J by 0 bases, with 12 bases between the two germline ends. There are 15 residues in the CDR3. CDR3 sequence (DNA): TGTGCCAGCAGCCGCAGGGCCCTATTGAACACTGAAGCTTTCTTT. It is translated as CASSRRALLNTEAFF.

The CDR3 DNA follows: TGTGCCAGCAGTGGCGGAGCGGGAGGCCCCGATGAGCAGTTCTTC. This sequence encodes CASSGGAGGPDEQFF. The chain joins TRBV2 to TRBJ2-1, with TRBD2 matching 9 bases. This CDR3 is 15 amino acids long. Germline V gene lookup returns CDR1 SNHLY and CDR2 FYNNEI. V lost 4 bases to trimming and J lost 8 bases; unmatched junction nucleotides: 9.

This clone showed up just once. This chain connects TRBV27 to TRBJ1-6; no firm D call. Trimming removed 5 bases at V and 5 bases at J, with 7 bases between. The CDR3 runs 13 residues. Germline V gene lookup returns CDR1 MNHEY and CDR2 SMNVEV (reference sequence). DNA of the CDR3: TGTGCCAGCAGTCCACAGAATAATTCACCCCTCCACTTT. This encodes CASSPQNNSPLHF.

This chain connects TRBV7-9 to TRBJ2-3; D not certain. V lost 5 bases to trimming and J lost 6 bases, with 12 bases between them. The CDR3 has 13 residues. Germline values: CDR1 SEHNR, CDR2 FQNEAQ (reference sequence). The CDR3 reads CASSRRPGDTQYF. The CDR3 region has the DNA TGTGCCAGCAGCCGGCGACCCGGGGATACGCAGTATTTT.

The genes are TRBV30 and TRBJ1-5; D may be TRBD1 (6 bases). The V gene's germline CDR1 is GTSNPN and CDR2 SVGIG (reference sequence). The CDR3 is 13 residues long. V was shortened by 4 bases and J by 5 bases, with 12 bases between the two germline ends. This CDR3 reads CAWTPDRDQPQHF. CDR3 bases: TGTGCCTGGACCCCGGACAGAGATCAGCCCCAGCATTTT.

This chain connects TRBV7-3 to TRBJ2-5; the D gene is possibly TRBD2 (6 bases). Trimming left V 5 bases short and J 5 bases short, with 21 bases between. CDR1 and CDR2 from the germline V gene are SGHTA and FQGTGA. This CDR3 contains 16 residues. The CDR3 DNA sequence: TGTGCCAGCAGCCCCCGTGGGCGGGATATCTGGGAGACCCAGTACTTC. This gives the protein CASSPRGRDIWETQYF.

The genes are TRBV14 and TRBJ1-2, with a tentative D call TRBD1 (5 bases). CDR3 length: 15 residues. V lost 1 base and J 1 base, leaving 10 bases between the germline ends. Germline CDR1 and CDR2: SGHDN and FVKESK. The CDR3 loop reads CASSQAGGGNYGYTF. In DNA form, the CDR3 reads TGTGCCAGCAGCCAAGCCGGGGGGGGTAACTATGGCTACACCTTC. Variable domain in full (rest from reference TRBV14 and TRBJ1-2): EAGVTQFPSHSVIEKGQTVTLRCDPISGHDNLYWYRRVMGKEIKFLLHFVKESKQDESGMPNNRFLAERTGGTYSTLKVQPAELEDSGVYFCASSQAGGGNYGYTFGSGTRLTVV.

The chain carries TRBV5-5 and TRBJ2-7; tentative D call: TRBD1 (7 bases). Trimming shortened V by 0 bases and J by 5 bases, and 15 bases separated the two germline ends. CDR1 is SGHKS and CDR2 is YYEKEE in the germline V gene (reference sequence). The CDR3 totals 15 residues. CDR3 sequence: CASSLAEGARNEQYV. CDR3 nucleotide sequence: TGTGCCAGCAGCTTGGCGGAGGGGGCGCGGAACGAGCAGTACGTC.

The chain carries TRBV15 and TRBJ2-3; tentatively, D is TRBD2 (5 bases). The germline gives CDR1 LNHNV, CDR2 YYDKDF (reference sequence). The V end lost 1 base, the J end lost 1 base, and 9 bases lay between the germline ends. This CDR3 contains 15 residues. The CDR3 DNA follows: TGTGCCACCAGCAGAGGAACGAGGGGCACAGATACGCAGTATTTT. This sequence encodes CATSRGTRGTDTQYF. Filled out from reference TRBV15 and TRBJ2-3, the complete variable domain reads DAMVIQNPRYQVTQFGKPVTLSCSQTLNHNVMYWYQQKSSQAPKLLFHYYDKDFNNEADTPDNFQSRRPNTSFCFLDIRSPGLGDTAMYLCATSRGTRGTDTQYFGPGTRLTVL.

The chain combines TRBV19 with TRBJ2-7; the match to TRBD2 covers 10 bases. Trimming cost V 0 bases and J 3 bases; bases outside gene matches: 11. The V gene's germline CDR1 is LNHDA and CDR2 SQIVND (reference sequence). The CDR3 contains 18 residues. The CDR3, as DNA: TGTGCCAGTAGTATAGAGTCGGCTAGCGGGAGTCGGGTCTACGAGCAGTACTTC. Amino acids: CASSIESASGSRVYEQYF.

This sequence joins TRBV30 and TRBJ1-6; D uncertain. V lost 2 bases, J lost 9 bases, and 11 bases lay in between. Germline V gene sequence: CDR1 GTSNPN, CDR2 SVGIG (reference sequence). The CDR3 runs to 13 residues. CDR3 loop: CAWSSQPGSPLHF. CDR3 DNA sequence: TGTGCCTGGAGTTCCCAACCGGGTTCACCCCTCCACTTT.

V and J are TRBV11-1 and TRBJ1-1, with D possibly TRBD1 on 5 matching bases. This CDR3 has 16 residues. From germline, CDR1 is SGHAT and CDR2 FQDESV (reference sequence). V was cut by 5 bases and J by 7 bases, with 23 bases left in between. The CDR3 nucleotides are TGTGCCAGCAGCCCGGGGGTCAGGGATAGTCGCTTTGAAGCTTTCTTT. Translating gives CASSPGVRDSRFEAFF. Drawing the rest from reference TRBV11-1 and TRBJ1-1, the complete variable domain is EAEVAQSPRYKITEKSQAVAFWCDPISGHATLYWYRQILGQGPELLVQFQDESVVDDSQLPKDRFSAERLKGVDSTLKIQPAELGDSAMYLCASSPGVRDSRFEAFFGQGTRLTVV.

The chain links TRBV19 to TRBJ2-1, with 7 bases fitting TRBD1. This CDR3 region has 16 residues. CDR1 and CDR2 from the germline V gene are LNHDA and SQIVND (reference sequence). After removal of 1 base from V and 3 bases from J, the junction contained 6 bases not matched to a gene. The CDR3 protein is CASSIGEGAGYNEQFF. The CDR3 nucleotides read TGTGCCAGTAGTATAGGTGAGGGGGCGGGCTACAATGAGCAGTTCTTC.

The chain carries TRBV19 and TRBJ1-1; D may be TRBD1 (5 bases). Trimming removed 6 bases at V and 4 bases at J, with 21 bases between. This CDR3 is built from 16 residues. Germline CDR1 is LNHDA and CDR2 is SQIVND (reference sequence). CDR3 bases: TGTGCCAGTAGCCCTGAGGGGCCCTCGGGGGGCACTGAAGCTTTCTTT. Translation: CASSPEGPSGGTEAFF.

The chain combines TRBV4-1 with TRBJ1-2, with 8 bases matching TRBD1. Trimming at V came to 4 bases and at J to 7 bases, leaving 5 bases not matched to a gene. CDR3 size: 13 residues. Germline V lookup: CDR1 MGHRA, CDR2 YSYEKL. The CDR3 spells CASSPPDRVGYTF. The CDR3 DNA follows: TGCGCCAGCAGCCCACCGGACAGGGTTGGCTACACCTTC.

The table lists this clone with a few counts. CDR3 sequence reads: CASREPGGQFF. DNA of the CDR3: TGCGCCTCGCGTGAGCCGGGGGGGCAGTTCTTC. V and J are TRBV23-1 and TRBJ2-1; 7 nucleotides line up with TRBD2. TRBV23-1 is labeled an ORF, and its function is uncertain. The junction had 10 bases not matched to a gene; V was cut back by 11 bases and J by 12 bases. The CDR3 runs 11 residues.

V is TRBV25-1 and J is TRBJ2-4; perhaps TRBD1 as D (7 bases). The germline V and J ends were trimmed by 6 bases and 2 bases, with 17 bases remaining between them. Germline loops: CDR1 MGHDK, CDR2 SYGVNS. The CDR3 contains 16 residues. CDR3 bases: TGTGCCAGCAGCTCAGACAGGGCGGGGACCAAAAACATTCAGTACTTC. Translating gives CASSSDRAGTKNIQYF.

The chain couples TRBV5-6 to TRBJ2-5, with 8 nucleotides matching TRBD2. V dropped 4 bases and J dropped 5; count of bases not matched to a gene: 4. Germline CDR1 is SGHDT and CDR2 is YYEEEE. The CDR3 extends over 13 amino acids. The CDR3 DNA follows: TGTGCCAGCAGCCCCCGACTAGCGGAGACCCAGTACTTC. Amino acids: CASSPRLAETQYF. Complete variable domain (other parts from reference TRBV5-6 and TRBJ2-5): DAGVTQSPTHLIKTRGQQVTLRCSPKSGHDTVSWYQQALGQGPQFIFQYYEEEERQRGNFPDRFSGHQFPNYSSELNVNALLLGDSALYLCASSPRLAETQYFGPGTRLLVL.

This sequence joins TRBV6-5 and TRBJ2-6, with D unresolved. This CDR3 comprises 16 residues. Per the germline V gene, CDR1 is MNHEY and CDR2 is SVGAGI. The V gene lost 2 bases and the J gene lost 0 bases, with 8 bases spanning the gap. The CDR3 DNA follows: TGTGCCAGCAGTTACCGGCAGGCCTCTGGGGCCAACGTCCTGACTTTC. Protein product: CASSYRQASGANVLTF.

This sequence joins TRBV7-2 and TRBJ1-4; D is perhaps TRBD1 (6 bases). The CDR3 totals 16 residues. CDR1 and CDR2 (germline): SGHTA, FQGNSA. Trimming shortened V by 1 base and J by 14 bases, and 23 bases separated the two germline ends. As DNA, the CDR3 is TGTGCCAGCAGCTTAGGGGGGACACGCCGAATGGAAGGGCTGTTTTTT. Its translation is CASSLGGTRRMEGLFF.

In this sample, this clone turned up once. The chain is built from TRBV9 and TRBJ2-4; TRBD2 might be the D (6 bases). The CDR3 contains 15 residues. The germline gives CDR1 SGDLS, CDR2 YYNGEE. The V end lost 6 bases, the J end lost 1 base, and 14 bases lay between the germline ends. CDR3 sequence (DNA): TGTGCCAGCACCCCGACGGGGACTGCCAAAAACATTCAGTACTTC. Its protein is CASTPTGTAKNIQYF. Full variable domain (rest looked up from reference TRBV9 and TRBJ2-4): DSGVTQTPKHLITATGQRVTLRCSPRSGDLSVYWYQQSLDQGLQFLIQYYNGEERAKGNILERFSAQQFPDLHSELNLSSLELGDSALYFCASTPTGTAKNIQYFGAGTRLSVL.

The chain links TRBV7-3 to TRBJ1-2; 9 bases agree with TRBD1. Trimming cost V 4 bases and J 4 bases; bases outside gene matches: 1. Germline V lookup: CDR1 SGHTA, CDR2 FQGTGA. The CDR3 contains 13 residues. Here the CDR3 reads CASSSGQGYGYTF. DNA for the CDR3: TGTGCCAGCAGCTCGGGACAGGGCTATGGCTACACCTTC. The variable domain in full, completed from reference TRBV7-3 and TRBJ1-2, reads GAGVSQTPSNKVTEKGKYVELRCDPISGHTALYWYRQSLGQGPEFLIYFQGTGAADDSGLPNDRFFAVRPEGSVSTLKIQRTERGDSAVYLCASSSGQGYGYTFGSGTRLTVV.

This chain connects TRBV7-9 to TRBJ1-4; unclear D gene. Germline V lookup: CDR1 SEHNR, CDR2 FQNEAQ (reference sequence). V lost 5 bases and J 7 bases, leaving 17 bases between the germline ends. The CDR3 sequence is 15 residues long. The CDR3 region has the DNA TGTGCCAGCAGCCCCGACCTGCGGGTAGGTGAAAAACTGTTTTTT. It codes for CASSPDLRVGEKLFF.

This clone appeared a few times. The genes are TRBV25-1 and TRBJ2-5; 9 nucleotides line up with TRBD2. The V gene's germline CDR1 is MGHDK and CDR2 SYGVNS. This CDR3 contains 14 residues. J lost 6 bases, V lost 7 bases, and 9 bases had no gene match. CDR3 sequence (DNA): TGTGCCAGCACCCCGGGTAGCGGGAGACAGACCCAGTACTTC. Amino acids: CASTPGSGRQTQYF.

This clone was detected a few times. This chain links TRBV5-4 with TRBJ2-2, with D maybe TRBD2 (7 bases). This CDR3 is built from 16 residues. V was cut by 4 bases and J by 4 bases, with 17 bases left in between. The germline CDR1 and CDR2 sequences are SGHNT and YYREEE (reference sequence). The CDR3 nucleotides are TGTGCCAGCAGCACCGGGCGGGGGCATCCCACCGGGGAGCTGTTTTTT. Translating it yields CASSTGRGHPTGELFF.

This chain connects TRBV7-6 to TRBJ2-7, with 10 bases matching TRBD1. Germline CDR1 is SGHVS and CDR2 is FNYEAQ. V lost 5 bases to trimming and J lost 4 bases; unmatched junction nucleotides: 5. The CDR3 length is 14 residues. For the CDR3, the DNA is TGTGCCAGCAGCCCCCCGGGACAGGGGTACGAGCAGTACTTC. This codes for CASSPPGQGYEQYF.